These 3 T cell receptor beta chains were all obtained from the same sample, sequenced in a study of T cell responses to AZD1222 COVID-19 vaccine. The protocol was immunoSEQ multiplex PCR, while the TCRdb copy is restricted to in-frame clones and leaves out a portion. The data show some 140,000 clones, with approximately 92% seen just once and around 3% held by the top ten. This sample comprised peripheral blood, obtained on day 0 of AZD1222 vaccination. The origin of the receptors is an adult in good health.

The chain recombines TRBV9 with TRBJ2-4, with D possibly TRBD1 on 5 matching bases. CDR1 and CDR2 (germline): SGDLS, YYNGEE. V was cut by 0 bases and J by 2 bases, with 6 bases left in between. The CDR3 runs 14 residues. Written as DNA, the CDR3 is TGTGCCAGCAGCGTAGGGGGCACCAAAAACATTCAGTACTTC. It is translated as CASSVGGTKNIQYF.

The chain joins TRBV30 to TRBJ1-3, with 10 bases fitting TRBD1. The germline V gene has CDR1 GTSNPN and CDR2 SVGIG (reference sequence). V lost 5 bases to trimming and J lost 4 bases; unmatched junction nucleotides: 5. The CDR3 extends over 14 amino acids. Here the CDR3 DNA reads TGTGCCTGGGGACAGGGGGTTCCGGGAAACACCATATATTTT. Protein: CAWGQGVPGNTIYF.

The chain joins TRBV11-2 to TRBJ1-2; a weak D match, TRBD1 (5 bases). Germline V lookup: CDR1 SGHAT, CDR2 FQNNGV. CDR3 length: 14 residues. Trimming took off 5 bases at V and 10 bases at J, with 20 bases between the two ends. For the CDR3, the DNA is TGTGCCAGCAGCCTCACGGGGGGGAGTACGGACTACACCTTC. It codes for CASSLTGGSTDYTF.